This T cell receptor (beta chain) was sequenced for a study of T cells after somatic rescue of genetic block. In this sample, this clone turned up once. The CDR3 loop spans 17 amino acids. The V and J ends lost 4 bases and 4 bases respectively, with 21 bases between them. Germline CDR1 is SGHTA and CDR2 is FQGTGA. Repertoires were generated with immunoSEQ multiplex PCR, while TCRdb's copy carries only in-frame clones and drops some. This table holds about 12,000 clones, 65% to 75% found once. The gene calls are TRBV7-3 and TRBJ2-3; a weak D match, TRBD2 (6 bases). This clonotype was obtained from a boy younger than 18. Sequenced sample: peripheral blood mononuclear cells (PBMCs). The CDR3 DNA sequence: TGTGCCAGCAGCTATGGGACTTCACCCCGCCGGGCAGATACGCAGTATTTT. Translating it yields CASSYGTSPRRADTQYF.